This T cell receptor beta chain originates from a study of vaccination and CD4 T cells after COVID-19. Study in general: Convalescent cases consisted of six males and four females, of whom two were Hispanic. At a median approximately 76 days (range 14 to 241) after dose two, post-vaccine samples were obtained.

This clonotype has a handful of counts. Its antigen is not identified. With the Oncomine TCR Beta short-read assay, DNA from cultured CD4+ T cells was sequenced. Someone extracted genomic DNA from cultured CD4+ T cells. From the PCR reads, TCRdb called clonotypes with MiXCR, one entry per CDR3 protein. Here the sample spans some 10,000 distinct CDR3 sequences, around a third being singletons. The germline V gene has CDR1 MNHNS and CDR2 SASEGT. The V gene lost 6 bases and the J gene lost 9 bases, with 24 bases spanning the gap. There are 17 residues in the CDR3. Regarding treatment: roughly 10-day PBMC culture with coronavirus spike peptide pools or control peptides (ViraFEST assay). Samples of CD4+ T cells were obtained from the unexposed donor before the COVID-19 pandemic (2011-2018). Cell culture was performed with more than 1.5 million PBMCs per well in the presence of approximately 10 IU/ml IL-2 and around 9 ug/ml peptide pools. From unexposed donors, CD4+ T cells were probed, cells permitting, with SARS-CoV-2 S/N and four cold-coronavirus spikes.

The V call is TRBV6-1, the J call TRBJ1-6; D may be TRBD1 (5 bases). Source material: CD4+ T cells from blood, cultured in vitro. This sequence originates from a human donor in good health. The CDR3 coding sequence is TGTGCCAGCAGCCCCCCCCGGAGGGGATTAACGGGTTCACCCCTCCACTTT. It translates to CASSPPRRGLTGSPLHF.